This T cell receptor beta chain was recorded in a study of a mutant IDH1 vaccine in newly diagnosed glioma. Across the whole study: Patients previously underwent radiotherapy, temozolomide, or both, and most underwent both.

This clone was picked up one time. The antigen is undetermined. Study results and caveats: There were vaccine-induced immune responses in just over 90% of the patients.

Clones were read by immunoSEQ multiplex PCR, and TCRdb kept only the in-frame ones, dropping some. Among around 31,000 clones listed, 81% were seen once. Time point meaning: week 35, safety follow-up. With topical imiquimod, each dose of the vaccine consisted of 300 ug of mutant IDH1 20-mer peptide. This receptor was identified in a man aged 30-40 years with glioma. This specimen was PBMCs, taken from a glioma patient whose treatment included an IDH1 peptide vaccine.

CDR3 residues: CASRDRGMNTEAFF. CDR3 nucleotide sequence: TGTGCCAGCAGGGACAGGGGCATGAACACTGAAGCTTTCTTT. This chain uses TRBV2 with TRBJ1-1, with TRBD1 identical over 9 bases. The V and J ends lost 6 bases and 0 bases, in that order; junction bases with no gene match: 2. The length of the CDR3 is 14 residues. Germline CDR1 SNHLY, CDR2 FYNNEI.